The TCR beta chain described here comes from a study of cytomegalovirus exposure and HLA in healthy donors. On the study more broadly: From about 200 million T cells, an earlier analysis saw 100 million to 140 million unique TCR beta sequences.

60 Vbeta and 13 Jbeta primers were used in PCR. Profiling relied on immunoSEQ multiplex PCR, and the TCRdb table lists in-frame clones only, not all of them. This repertoire shows about 130,000 clones, around 70% found once; its top ten account for approximately 7%. CDR1 is MNHEY and CDR2 is SMNVEV in the germline V gene (reference sequence). V shed 2 bases, J shed 5 bases, and the junction held 13 bases outside the gene matches. This CDR3 region has 18 residues. The material sequenced was PBMCs. This sequence joins TRBV27 and TRBJ2-5, with 11 bases fitting TRBD2. The source of this sequence is a male donor in good health and CMV-seronegative. CDR3 amino acids: CASSLGPLAGAVKETQYF. As DNA, the CDR3 is TGTGCCAGCAGTTTAGGCCCACTAGCGGGGGCAGTAAAGGAGACCCAGTACTTC.